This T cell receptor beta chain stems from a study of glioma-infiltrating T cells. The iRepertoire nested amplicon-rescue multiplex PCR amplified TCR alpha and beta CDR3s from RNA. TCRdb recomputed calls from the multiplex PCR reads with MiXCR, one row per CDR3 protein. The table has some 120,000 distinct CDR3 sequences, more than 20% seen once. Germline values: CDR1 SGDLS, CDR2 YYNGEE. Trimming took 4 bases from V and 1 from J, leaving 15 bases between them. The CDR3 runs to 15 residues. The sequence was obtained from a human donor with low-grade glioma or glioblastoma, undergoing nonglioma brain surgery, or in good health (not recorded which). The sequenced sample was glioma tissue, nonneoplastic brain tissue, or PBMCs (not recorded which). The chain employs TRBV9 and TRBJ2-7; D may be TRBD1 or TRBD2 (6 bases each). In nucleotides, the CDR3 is TGTGCCAGCAGCCCGGGGGCCCTGGGGTCCTACGAGCAGTACTTC. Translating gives CASSPGALGSYEQYF.